These 30 T cell receptor beta chains were sequenced from one sample in a study of cytomegalovirus exposure and HLA in healthy donors. The PCR was carried out with 60 Vbeta primers and 13 Jbeta primers. Measured with immunoSEQ multiplex PCR; TCRdb has only the in-frame clones, and not every one. The listing contains some 130,000 clones. The specimen sequenced was PBMCs. The receptor set was obtained from a woman aged 40 to 49 in good health and CMV-seronegative.

For the CDR3, the DNA is TGCGCCAGCCAAGTCACAGGGGGCATCTATGGCTACACCTTC. This codes for CASQVTGGIYGYTF. The chain links TRBV5-1 to TRBJ1-2; the match to TRBD1 covers 9 bases. The V and J ends lost 7 bases and 4 bases, in that order; junction bases with no gene match: 8. Germline V gene data show CDR1 as SGHRS and CDR2 as YFSETQ. CDR3 length: 14 amino acids.

The CDR3 protein is CASSLRGGLAGGRGELFF. The DNA for the CDR3 is TGTGCCAGCAGCTTACGAGGAGGACTAGCGGGGGGGCGAGGGGAGCTGTTTTTT. V gene TRBV5-4 combines with J gene TRBJ2-2; 15 nucleotides match TRBD2. The germline V gene has CDR1 SGHNT and CDR2 YYREEE (reference sequence). J gave up 8 bases and V 2 bases, and 10 bases lay outside the gene matches. CDR3 length: 18 residues.

This chain joins TRBV6-5 and TRBJ1-3; tentatively, D is TRBD1 (6 bases). This CDR3 region has 13 residues. V was trimmed by 6 bases and J by 5 bases, leaving 11 bases between them. The germline gives CDR1 MNHEY, CDR2 SVGAGI. The CDR3 sequence is CASSPDRRNTIYF. The CDR3 DNA reads as TGTGCCAGCAGCCCCGACAGGCGAAACACCATATATTTT.

The chain carries TRBV11-2 and TRBJ2-7; D is undetermined. The V and J ends lost 1 base and 5 bases respectively, with 9 bases between them. This CDR3 has 13 amino acids. CDR1 is SGHAT and CDR2 is FQNNGV in the germline V gene. The CDR3 protein is CASSLGALDEQYF. The CDR3, as DNA: TGTGCCAGCAGCTTAGGGGCACTGGACGAGCAGTACTTC.

The chain links TRBV7-9 to TRBJ2-1; 15 bases agree with TRBD2. V trimming: 5 bases; J trimming: 9 bases; junction bases outside the gene matches: 5. Germline V CDR1 and CDR2: SEHNR, FQNEAQ (reference sequence). CDR3 length: 15 amino acids. CDR3 loop: CASSAPGLAGGEQFF. CDR3 DNA sequence: TGTGCCAGCAGCGCCCCGGGACTAGCGGGGGGTGAGCAGTTCTTC.

The chain has TRBV5-1 and TRBJ2-2; D may be TRBD1 (6 bases). V was shortened by 9 bases and J by 2 bases, with 11 bases between the two germline ends. Germline V gene data show CDR1 as SGHRS and CDR2 as YFSETQ. The CDR3 consists of 13 residues. In DNA form, the CDR3 reads TGCGCCATCCCGGGACACAACACCGGGGAGCTGTTTTTT. Its translation is CAIPGHNTGELFF.

This chain links TRBV7-2 with TRBJ2-7, with 8 bases that match TRBD1. This CDR3 has 13 residues. J gave up 5 bases and V 5 bases, and 5 bases lay outside the gene matches. Germline V gives CDR1 SGHTA, CDR2 FQGNSA. In nucleotides, the CDR3 is TGTGCCAGCAGCCGACAGGGGACCAACGAGCAGTACTTC. Protein: CASSRQGTNEQYF.

The genes are TRBV5-1 and TRBJ2-3; tentatively, D is TRBD2 (6 bases). The CDR3 is made up of 15 amino acids. The germline V and J ends were trimmed by 0 bases and 0 bases, with 8 bases remaining between them. Germline loops: CDR1 SGHRS, CDR2 YFSETQ. For the CDR3, the DNA is TGCGCCAGCAGCTTGGAAGGGACTAGCACAGATACGCAGTATTTT. Translation gives CASSLEGTSTDTQYF.

The CDR3 is CASSQGPLTAPEAFF. Here the CDR3 DNA reads TGCGCCAGCAGCCAAGGGCCCCTTACCGCTCCTGAAGCTTTCTTT. The chain carries TRBV4-1 and TRBJ1-1, with unresolved D. This CDR3 region has 15 residues. Germline CDR1 MGHRA, CDR2 YSYEKL. V was clipped by 1 base and J by 6 bases, with 15 bases between them.

V is TRBV19 and J is TRBJ1-3; no firm D call. Looked up from germline, CDR1 is LNHDA and CDR2 is SQIVND (reference sequence). V lost 5 bases and J lost 0, with 8 bases in between. The CDR3 is made up of 14 amino acids. CDR3 coding DNA: TGTGCCAGTAGTGTCACAAGCTCTGGAAACACCATATATTTT. This sequence encodes CASSVTSSGNTIYF.

The chain uses TRBV6-1 and TRBJ1-2, with unresolved D. V lost 2 bases to trimming and J lost 4 bases, with 8 bases between them. This CDR3 has 13 amino acids. The germline gives CDR1 MNHNS, CDR2 SASEGT. The CDR3 region has the DNA TGTGCCAGCAGTGAATCAGCGGGCTATGGCTACACCTTC. Protein sequence: CASSESAGYGYTF.

CDR3 DNA: TGTGCCAGCAGCCGGCCTGGGCAGGGATACAACAATGAGCAGTTCTTC. Encoded protein: CASSRPGQGYNNEQFF. The V call is TRBV7-9, the J call TRBJ2-1, with D maybe TRBD1 (5 bases). This CDR3 is built from 16 residues. Germline V gene lookup returns CDR1 SEHNR and CDR2 FQNEAQ (reference sequence). V was shortened by 5 bases and J by 5 bases, with 19 bases between the two germline ends.

J is TRBJ1-2 and V is TRBV4-1; a weak D match, TRBD1 (5 bases). CDR3 length: 15 residues. V was trimmed by 1 base and J by 3 bases, leaving 12 bases between them. Germline V gives CDR1 MGHRA, CDR2 YSYEKL. CDR3 residues: CASSQGRQSDYGYTF. The CDR3 DNA follows: TGCGCCAGCAGCCAAGGTCGACAGTCCGACTATGGCTACACCTTC.

The CDR3 DNA follows: TGTGCTAGTGGTTCTCTTCCGTATGGCTACACCTTC. Translation: CASGSLPYGYTF. V gene TRBV12-5 combines with J gene TRBJ1-2; D gene unclear. This CDR3 is 12 amino acids long. Trimming left V 4 bases short and J 5 bases short, with 8 bases between. Per germline, CDR1 LGHNT and CDR2 FRNRAP.

This chain links TRBV11-2 with TRBJ1-2; D is perhaps TRBD1 (6 bases). Germline V gives CDR1 SGHAT, CDR2 FQNNGV. Trimming shortened V by 1 base and J by 8 bases, and 11 bases separated the two germline ends. The CDR3 spans 13 residues. CDR3: CASSLGTVNGYTF. The CDR3 coding sequence is TGTGCCAGCAGCTTAGGGACAGTGAACGGCTACACCTTC.

The rearrangement uses TRBV7-6 and TRBJ1-2; TRBD1 matches at 8 bases. The germline gives CDR1 SGHVS, CDR2 FNYEAQ. The J segment lost 4 bases and the V segment lost 2 bases, leaving 18 bases of the junction unmatched. The CDR3 runs to 19 residues. The CDR3 spells CASSLWAPIGTGGLYGYTF. DNA for the CDR3: TGTGCCAGCAGCTTATGGGCCCCCATTGGGACAGGTGGTCTCTATGGCTACACCTTC. The whole variable domain, remainder taken from reference TRBV7-6 and TRBJ1-2, is GAGVSQSPRYKVTKRGQDVALRCDPISGHVSLYWYRQALGQGPEFLTYFNYEAQQDKSGLPNDRFSAERPEGSISTLTIQRTEQRDSAMYRCASSLWAPIGTGGLYGYTFGSGTRLTVV.

The chain recombines TRBV6-5 with TRBJ2-2; a possible D gene is TRBD1 (6 bases). The CDR3 sequence is 15 residues long. V was cut by 6 bases and J by 3 bases, with 14 bases left in between. The germline V gene has CDR1 MNHEY and CDR2 SVGAGI. Here the CDR3 DNA reads TGTGCCAGCAGAAATGCAGGGGTCGACACCGGGGAGCTGTTTTTT. The encoded protein is CASRNAGVDTGELFF.

This sequence joins TRBV6-5 and TRBJ2-3, with 9 positions matching TRBD2. The CDR3 is 14 residues long. The germline V gene has CDR1 MNHEY and CDR2 SVGAGI. V shed 5 bases, J shed 2 bases, and the junction held 2 bases outside the gene matches. The CDR3 region is CASSLAGNTDTQYF. In DNA form, the CDR3 reads TGTGCCAGCAGTCTAGCGGGAAACACAGATACGCAGTATTTT.

This chain joins TRBV19 and TRBJ1-2; 8 nucleotides line up with TRBD1. Germline lookup yields CDR1 LNHDA and CDR2 SQIVND (reference sequence). The CDR3 runs to 14 residues. V was pared by 10 bases and J by 3 bases, with 10 bases of the junction left unmatched. CDR3 coding DNA: TGTGCCACCCGCACCAGGGGGCCGGACTATGGCTACACCTTC. Amino acids: CATRTRGPDYGYTF. Using reference TRBV19 and TRBJ1-2 for the parts outside the CDR3, the full variable domain is DGGITQSPKYLFRKEGQNVTLSCEQNLNHDAMYWYRQDPGQGLRLIYYSQIVNDFQKGDIAEGYSVSREKKESFPLTVTSAQKNPTAFYLCATRTRGPDYGYTFGSGTRLTVV.

The chain employs TRBV5-1 and TRBJ2-1; 10 bases align to TRBD2. V lost 4 bases to trimming and J lost 0 bases; unmatched junction nucleotides: 7. This CDR3 has 17 residues. Germline V gives CDR1 SGHRS, CDR2 YFSETQ. The chain's CDR3 is CASSLLAGGPSYNEQFF. CDR3 coding DNA: TGCGCCAGCAGCCTTTTAGCGGGGGGTCCCTCCTACAATGAGCAGTTCTTC.

The chain combines TRBV2 with TRBJ1-2; 9 bases map to TRBD1. J gave up 8 bases and V 4 bases, and 11 bases lay outside the gene matches. CDR1 is SNHLY, CDR2 FYNNEI, per germline. This CDR3 has 15 amino acids. Here the CDR3 reads CASSGEGQGIVGYTF. The CDR3 coding sequence is TGTGCCAGCAGTGGTGAGGGACAGGGAATCGTGGGCTACACCTTC. Filled out from reference TRBV2 and TRBJ1-2, the complete variable domain reads EPEVTQTPSHQVTQMGQEVILRCVPISNHLYFYWYRQILGQKVEFLVSFYNNEISEKSEIFDDQFSVERPDGSNFTLKIRSTKLEDSAMYFCASSGEGQGIVGYTFGSGTRLTVV.

The chain recombines TRBV6-5 with TRBJ2-1; the match to TRBD2 covers 10 bases. CDR1 is MNHEY and CDR2 is SVGAGI in the germline V gene. There are 15 residues in the CDR3. V was pared by 6 bases and J by 7 bases, with 9 bases of the junction left unmatched. The CDR3 sequence is CASRQSGGAGNEQFF. CDR3 sequence (DNA): TGTGCCAGCAGACAGAGCGGGGGGGCCGGGAATGAGCAGTTCTTC.

The chain links TRBV5-6 to TRBJ2-4; 8 bases are shared with TRBD1. V was pared by 4 bases and J by 0 bases, with 9 bases of the junction left unmatched. Per germline, CDR1 SGHDT and CDR2 YYEEEE. The CDR3 is made up of 17 amino acids. The CDR3 nucleotides read TGTGCCAGCAGCGGGGGACAGGAAAAACTAGCCAAAAACATTCAGTACTTC. It translates to CASSGGQEKLAKNIQYF. Looking up the rest from reference TRBV5-6 and TRBJ2-4 gives the full variable domain: DAGVTQSPTHLIKTRGQQVTLRCSPKSGHDTVSWYQQALGQGPQFIFQYYEEEERQRGNFPDRFSGHQFPNYSSELNVNALLLGDSALYLCASSGGQEKLAKNIQYFGAGTRLSVL.

The chain carries TRBV7-3 and TRBJ2-1, with a possible D match to TRBD2 (6 bases). The germline V gene encodes CDR1 SGHTA and CDR2 FQGTGA. The CDR3 loop spans 16 amino acids. V shed 4 bases and J shed 3 bases, with 16 bases lying between them. In nucleotides, the CDR3 is TGTGCCAGCAGCTCATTCGGGACTGCAGTCTACAATGAGCAGTTCTTC. It codes for CASSSFGTAVYNEQFF.

The chain carries TRBV6-5 and TRBJ2-4; tentative D call: TRBD1 (6 bases). This CDR3 region has 15 residues. CDR1 and CDR2 (germline): MNHEY, SVGAGI. V was shortened by 6 bases and J by 3 bases, with 15 bases between the two germline ends. CDR3 in DNA: TGTGCCAGCAGCCCGCAGGGGACGCGCAAAAACATTCAGTACTTC. It codes for CASSPQGTRKNIQYF.

The chain combines TRBV5-1 with TRBJ2-5; tentative D call: TRBD2 (7 bases). Germline V gives CDR1 SGHRS, CDR2 YFSETQ. V lost 4 bases, J lost 5 bases, and 18 bases lay in between. CDR3 length equals 15 residues. In DNA form, the CDR3 reads TGCGCCAGCAGCCCGGAGGCCAGGGGAGGGGAGACCCAGTACTTC. It yields the protein CASSPEARGGETQYF.

The chain combines TRBV15 with TRBJ2-2, with 9 bases matching TRBD1. The germline V gene has CDR1 LNHNV and CDR2 YYDKDF (reference sequence). This CDR3 comprises 16 residues. V shed 2 bases and J 6 bases; nucleotides not matched to a gene: 7. The CDR3: CATSRRQGGLAGELFF. In nucleotides, the CDR3 is TGTGCCACCAGCAGACGACAGGGGGGTCTAGCCGGGGAGCTGTTTTTT.

The chain employs TRBV28 and TRBJ2-5; the match to TRBD2 covers 10 bases. The CDR3 consists of 16 residues. V lost 4 bases to trimming and J lost 2 bases; unmatched junction nucleotides: 7. The germline V gene encodes CDR1 MDHEN and CDR2 SYDVKM. The CDR3 DNA is TGTGCCAGCAGTTATCGGCTAGCGGGGGATCAAGAGACCCAGTACTTC. Translation: CASSYRLAGDQETQYF.

The rearrangement joins TRBV7-2 to TRBJ1-1; 11 nucleotides line up with TRBD1. With 4 bases clipped from V and 5 bases from J, the junction kept 3 bases outside the gene matches. Germline V lookup: CDR1 SGHTA, CDR2 FQGNSA. This CDR3 is built from 14 residues. The CDR3 loop is CASSWDRGVTEAFF. The CDR3 nucleotides read TGTGCCAGCAGCTGGGACAGGGGGGTGACTGAAGCTTTCTTT.

Here the CDR3 DNA reads TGTGCCAGCAGCATCCGGTTAGTGAACACTGAAGCTTTCTTT. Translation gives CASSIRLVNTEAFF. This rearrangement joins TRBV7-2 to TRBJ1-1, with D unclear. This CDR3 has 14 residues. The germline CDR1 and CDR2 sequences are SGHTA and FQGNSA. Trimming left V 5 bases short and J 0 bases short, with 10 bases between.